This T cell receptor beta chain was recovered during a study of neoadjuvant nivolumab and ipilimumab in lung cancer. Study-wide findings and caveats: From pretherapy to surgery, tumor richness and clonality rose with dual therapy.

This clone has only a few counts. The antigen is undetermined. Sequencing was performed with immunoSEQ multiplex PCR; in TCRdb, only in-frame clones are kept and a portion is missing. The table lists about 18,000 clones, roughly three quarters of them singletons. The CDR3 is 16 amino acids. Per germline, CDR1 ENHRY and CDR2 SYGVKD. V was pared by 5 bases and J by 0 bases, with 13 bases between. The receptor was derived from an adult with non-small cell lung cancer. The sample consisted of tumor tissue, taken after neoadjuvant nivolumab, alone or with ipilimumab, at or shortly before surgery. The chain joins TRBV10-3 to TRBJ2-2; D tentatively fits TRBD1 or TRBD2 (5 bases each). The DNA of the CDR3 is TGTGCCATCAGTTCAGGGACCCCCGCGAACACCGGGGAGCTGTTTTTT. Its protein is CAISSGTPANTGELFF.